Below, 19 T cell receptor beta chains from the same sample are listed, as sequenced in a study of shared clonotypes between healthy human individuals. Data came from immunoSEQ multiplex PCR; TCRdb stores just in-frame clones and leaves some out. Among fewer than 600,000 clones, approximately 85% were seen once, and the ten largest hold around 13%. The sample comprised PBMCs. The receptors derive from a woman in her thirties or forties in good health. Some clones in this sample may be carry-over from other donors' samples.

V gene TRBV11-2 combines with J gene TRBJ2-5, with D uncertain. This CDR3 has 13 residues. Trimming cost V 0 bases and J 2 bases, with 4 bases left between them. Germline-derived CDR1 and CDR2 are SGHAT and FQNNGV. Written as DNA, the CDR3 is TGTGCCAGCAGCTTAGAGCAACAAGAGACCCAGTACTTC. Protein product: CASSLEQQETQYF. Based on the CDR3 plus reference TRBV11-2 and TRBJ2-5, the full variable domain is EAGVAQSPRYKIIEKRQSVAFWCNPISGHATLYWYQQILGQGPKLLIQFQNNGVVDDSQLPKDRFSAERLKGVDSTLKIQPAKLEDSAVYLCASSLEQQETQYFGPGTRLLVL.

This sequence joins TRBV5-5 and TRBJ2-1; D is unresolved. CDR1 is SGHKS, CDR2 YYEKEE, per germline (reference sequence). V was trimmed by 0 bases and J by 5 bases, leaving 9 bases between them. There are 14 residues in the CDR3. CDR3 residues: CASSLAGNDNEQFF. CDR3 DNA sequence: TGTGCCAGCAGCTTGGCGGGTAACGACAATGAGCAGTTCTTC.

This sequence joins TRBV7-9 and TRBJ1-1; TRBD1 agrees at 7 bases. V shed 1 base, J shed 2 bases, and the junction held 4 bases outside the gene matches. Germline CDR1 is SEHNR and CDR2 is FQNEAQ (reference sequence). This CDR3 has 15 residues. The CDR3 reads CASSLGGTDNTEAFF. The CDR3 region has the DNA TGTGCCAGCAGCTTAGGGGGGACAGATAACACTGAAGCTTTCTTT. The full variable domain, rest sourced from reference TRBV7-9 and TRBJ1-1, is DTGVSQNPRHKITKRGQNVTFRCDPISEHNRLYWYRQTLGQGPEFLTYFQNEAQLEKSRLLSDRFSAERPKGSFSTLEIQRTEQGDSAMYLCASSLGGTDNTEAFFGQGTRLTVV.

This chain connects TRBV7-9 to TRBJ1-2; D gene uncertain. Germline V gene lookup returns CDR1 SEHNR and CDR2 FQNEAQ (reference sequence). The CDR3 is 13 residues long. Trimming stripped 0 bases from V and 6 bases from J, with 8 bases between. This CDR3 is CASSLAGVDGYTF. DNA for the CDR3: TGTGCCAGCAGCTTAGCTGGGGTGGATGGCTACACCTTC.

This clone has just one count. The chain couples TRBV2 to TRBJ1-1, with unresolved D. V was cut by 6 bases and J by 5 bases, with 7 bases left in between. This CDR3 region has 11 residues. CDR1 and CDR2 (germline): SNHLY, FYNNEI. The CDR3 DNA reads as TGTGCCAGCAGGACCGATACTGAAGCTTTCTTT. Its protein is CASRTDTEAFF.

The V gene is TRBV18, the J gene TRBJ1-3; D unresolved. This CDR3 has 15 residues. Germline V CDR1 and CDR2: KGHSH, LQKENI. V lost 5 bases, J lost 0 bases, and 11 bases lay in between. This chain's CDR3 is CASSAGLLSGNTIYF. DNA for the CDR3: TGTGCCAGCTCAGCCGGGCTCCTCTCTGGAAACACCATATATTTT.

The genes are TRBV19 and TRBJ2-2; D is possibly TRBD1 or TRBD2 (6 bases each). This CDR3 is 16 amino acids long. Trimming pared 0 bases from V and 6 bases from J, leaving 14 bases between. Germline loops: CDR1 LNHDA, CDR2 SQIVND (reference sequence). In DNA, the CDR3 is TGTGCCAGTAGTATAGAGGGGGGCTCTGGCGCCGGGGAGCTGTTTTTT. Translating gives CASSIEGGSGAGELFF.

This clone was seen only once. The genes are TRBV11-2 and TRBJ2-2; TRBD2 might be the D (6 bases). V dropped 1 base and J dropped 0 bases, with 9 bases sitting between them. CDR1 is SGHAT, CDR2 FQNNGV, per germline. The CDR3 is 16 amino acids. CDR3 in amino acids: CASSLVGLPNTGELFF. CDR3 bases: TGTGCCAGCAGCTTAGTTGGACTACCGAACACCGGGGAGCTGTTTTTT.

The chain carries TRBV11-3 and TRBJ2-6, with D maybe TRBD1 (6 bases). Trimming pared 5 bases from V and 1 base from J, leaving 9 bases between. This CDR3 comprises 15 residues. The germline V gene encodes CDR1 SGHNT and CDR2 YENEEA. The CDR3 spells CASSTTGSGANVLTF. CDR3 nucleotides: TGTGCCAGCAGCACAACAGGGTCTGGGGCCAACGTCCTGACTTTC. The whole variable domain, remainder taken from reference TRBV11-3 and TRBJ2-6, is EAGVVQSPRYKIIEKKQPVAFWCNPISGHNTLYWYLQNLGQGPELLIRYENEEAVDDSQLPKDRFSAERLKGVDSTLKIQPAELGDSAVYLCASSTTGSGANVLTFGAGSRLTVL.

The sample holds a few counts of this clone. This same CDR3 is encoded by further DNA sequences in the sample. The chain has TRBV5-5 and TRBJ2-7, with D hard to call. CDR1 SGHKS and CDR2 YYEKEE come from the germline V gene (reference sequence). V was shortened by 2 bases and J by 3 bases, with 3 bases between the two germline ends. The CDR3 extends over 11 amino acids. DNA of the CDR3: TGTGCCAGCAGCTTCCACTACGAGCAGTACTTC. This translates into CASSFHYEQYF. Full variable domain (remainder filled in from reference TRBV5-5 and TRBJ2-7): DAGVTQSPTHLIKTRGQQVTLRCSPISGHKSVSWYQQVLGQGPQFIFQYYEKEERGRGNFPDRFSARQFPNYSSELNVNALLLGDSALYLCASSFHYEQYFGPGTRLTVT.

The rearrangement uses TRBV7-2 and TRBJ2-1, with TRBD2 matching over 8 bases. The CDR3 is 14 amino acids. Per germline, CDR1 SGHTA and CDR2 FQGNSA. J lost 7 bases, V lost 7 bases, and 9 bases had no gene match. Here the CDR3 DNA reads TGTGCCAGCAACCCCGCGGGACTAGGGAATGAGCAGTTCTTC. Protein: CASNPAGLGNEQFF.

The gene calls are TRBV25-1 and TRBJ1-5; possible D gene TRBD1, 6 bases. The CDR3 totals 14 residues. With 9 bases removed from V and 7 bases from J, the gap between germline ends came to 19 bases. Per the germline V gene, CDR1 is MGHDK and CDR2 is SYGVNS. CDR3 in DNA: TGTGCCAGAAAACAACGCAGGGGTGGACAGCCCCAGCATTTT. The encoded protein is CARKQRRGGQPQHF.

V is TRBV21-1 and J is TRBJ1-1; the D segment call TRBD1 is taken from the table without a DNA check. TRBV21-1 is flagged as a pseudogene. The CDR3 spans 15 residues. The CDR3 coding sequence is TGTGCCAGCAGCAAAGAGGGGGAAGGGGTGGCTGAAGCTTTCTTT. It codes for CASSKEGEGVAEAFF.

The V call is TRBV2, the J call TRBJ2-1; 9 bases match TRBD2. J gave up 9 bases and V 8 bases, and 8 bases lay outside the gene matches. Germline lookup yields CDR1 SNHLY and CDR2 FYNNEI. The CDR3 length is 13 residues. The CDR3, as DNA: TGTGCCAGCCGGCCTAGCGGGACTGGTGAGCAGTTCTTC. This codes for CASRPSGTGEQFF.

The CDR3 nucleotides read TGTGCCAGCAGTTTAGTCCCGTCAGATACGCAGTATTTT. Amino acids: CASSLVPSDTQYF. V gene TRBV28 combines with J gene TRBJ2-3; no clear D. The V and J ends lost 2 bases and 4 bases respectively, with 7 bases between them. This CDR3 region has 13 residues. The germline CDR1 and CDR2 sequences are MDHEN and SYDVKM.

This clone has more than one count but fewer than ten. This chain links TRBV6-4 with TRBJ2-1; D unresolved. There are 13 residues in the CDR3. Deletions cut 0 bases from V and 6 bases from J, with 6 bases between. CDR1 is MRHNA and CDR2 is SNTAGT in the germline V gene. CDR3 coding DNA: TGTGCCAGCAGTGACTCGGAACTCAATGAGCAGTTCTTC. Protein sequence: CASSDSELNEQFF.

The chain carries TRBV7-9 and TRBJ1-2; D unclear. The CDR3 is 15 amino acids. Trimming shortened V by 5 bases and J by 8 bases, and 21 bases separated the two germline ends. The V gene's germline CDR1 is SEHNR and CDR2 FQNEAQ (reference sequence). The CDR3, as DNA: TGTGCCAGCAGCCCCGGGGTTTTGGCCCGGGAGGGCTACACCTTC. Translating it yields CASSPGVLAREGYTF.

CDR3 in amino acids: CASSLEGQGYVEQFF. The CDR3 nucleotides are TGCGCCAGCAGCTTGGAAGGACAGGGGTATGTTGAGCAGTTCTTC. This chain links TRBV5-1 with TRBJ2-1; TRBD1 agrees at 9 bases. The germline V gene has CDR1 SGHRS and CDR2 YFSETQ. The CDR3 contains 15 residues. With 0 bases clipped from V and 9 bases from J, the junction kept 7 bases outside the gene matches.

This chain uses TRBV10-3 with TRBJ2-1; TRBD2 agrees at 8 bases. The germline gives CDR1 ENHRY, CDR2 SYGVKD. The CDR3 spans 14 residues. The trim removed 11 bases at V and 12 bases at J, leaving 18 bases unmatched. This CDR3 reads CAADPGLVTSLQFF. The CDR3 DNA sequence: TGTGCCGCGGACCCGGGACTAGTTACCTCCTTGCAGTTCTTC.